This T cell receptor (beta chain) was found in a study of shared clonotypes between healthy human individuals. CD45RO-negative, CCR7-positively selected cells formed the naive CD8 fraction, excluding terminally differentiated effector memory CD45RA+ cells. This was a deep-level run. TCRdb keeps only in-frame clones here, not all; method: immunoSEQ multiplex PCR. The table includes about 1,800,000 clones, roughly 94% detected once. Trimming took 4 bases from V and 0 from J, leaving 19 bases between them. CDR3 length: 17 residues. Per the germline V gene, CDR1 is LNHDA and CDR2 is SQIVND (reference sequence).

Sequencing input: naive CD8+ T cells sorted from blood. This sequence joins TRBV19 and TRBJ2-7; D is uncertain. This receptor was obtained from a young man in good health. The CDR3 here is CASSNPPITFSSYEQYF. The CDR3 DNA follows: TGTGCCAGTAGTAACCCTCCGATCACGTTTAGCTCCTACGAGCAGTACTTC.